A few counts support the clone carrying this T cell receptor beta chain. What it binds is not known. This record belongs to a study of cytomegalovirus exposure and HLA in healthy donors. Overall study: The 100 to 150 validation repertoires and the approximately 640 first-cohort repertoires shared a platform, a later analysis reported. General study points: According to the study, roughly 160 TCR beta chains were cytomegalovirus-associated. According to a later analysis, TCR clusters from the first cohort tended to co-occur in the 100 to 150 validation repertoires. Across donors, most TCRs were seen rarely, yet some public ones were widespread.

The CDR3 loop spans 13 amino acids. The germline CDR1 and CDR2 sequences are SNHLY and FYNNEI. Trimming removed 6 bases from V and 5 bases from J, with 13 bases in between. Sequenced by immunoSEQ multiplex PCR; TCRdb stores in-frame clones only, minus some. The sample shows under 150,000 clones, around 90% of them seen only once. The sequence was collected from a woman in her late teens or twenties in good health and CMV-seronegative. The chain joins TRBV2 to TRBJ1-2; D not resolved. The sequencing sample was made of PBMCs. CDR3 loop: CASREGVGYGYTF. CDR3 nucleotides: TGTGCCAGCAGGGAGGGAGTTGGGTATGGCTACACCTTC.